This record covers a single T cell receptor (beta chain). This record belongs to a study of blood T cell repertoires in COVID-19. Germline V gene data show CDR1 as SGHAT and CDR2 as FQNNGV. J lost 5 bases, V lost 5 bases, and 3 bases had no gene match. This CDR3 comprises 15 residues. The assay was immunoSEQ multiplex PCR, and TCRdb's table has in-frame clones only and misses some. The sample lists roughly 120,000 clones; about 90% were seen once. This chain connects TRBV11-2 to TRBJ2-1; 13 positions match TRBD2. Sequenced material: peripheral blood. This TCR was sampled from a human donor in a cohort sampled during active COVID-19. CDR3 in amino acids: CASSPGLAGNNEQFF. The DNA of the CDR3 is TGTGCCAGCAGCCCGGGACTAGCGGGAAACAATGAGCAGTTCTTC.